This T cell receptor (beta chain) was identified during a study of blood T cell repertoires in COVID-19. Libraries were prepared by immunoSEQ multiplex PCR; TCRdb keeps only in-frame clonotypes and omits some of them. Here the sample spans 180,000 or so clones, more than 80% being singletons. This clone was detected a few times. Germline-derived CDR1 and CDR2 are SGDLS and YYNGEE. V was clipped by 2 bases and J by 0 bases, with 9 bases between them. The CDR3 runs 15 residues. The chain carries TRBV9 and TRBJ1-3, with D maybe TRBD1 (5 bases). The receptor was isolated from a woman aged 55-70 years with acute or convalescent COVID-19. The sample consisted of peripheral blood. The CDR3 DNA reads as TGTGCCAGCAGCGTCACAGGCGTCTCTGGAAACACCATATATTTT. Protein product: CASSVTGVSGNTIYF.